This entry lists 9 T cell receptor beta chains sequenced from one sample in a study of cytomegalovirus exposure and HLA in healthy donors. The PCR contained 60 Vbeta and 13 Jbeta primers. Profiling relied on immunoSEQ multiplex PCR, and the TCRdb table lists in-frame clones only, not all of them. The sample includes 150,000 to 200,000 clones. The sequenced material came from PBMCs. These receptors originate from a man younger than 45 in good health and CMV-seronegative.

V usage is TRBV5-6 and J usage is TRBJ1-1; 9 bases match TRBD1. Germline V gives CDR1 SGHDT, CDR2 YYEEEE. The CDR3 loop spans 14 amino acids. V dropped 3 bases and J dropped 3; count of bases not matched to a gene: 3. The CDR3 sequence is CASSWTGVYTEAFF. The CDR3 coding sequence is TGTGCCAGCAGCTGGACAGGGGTGTACACTGAAGCTTTCTTT.

Regarding this clone: A junction end diverges from the germline sequence, so it may reflect a read error. The V and J genes are TRBV5-1 and TRBJ2-1; D may be TRBD2 (6 bases). From germline, CDR1 is SGHRS and CDR2 YFSETQ. The CDR3 extends over 14 amino acids. In DNA, the CDR3 is TGCGCCAACAGCGGGTCGGGCGGGTACAATGAGCAGTTCTTC. Amino acids: CANSGSGGYNEQFF.

The chain carries TRBV5-4 and TRBJ1-2; 8 nucleotides agree with TRBD1. V lost 4 bases, J lost 6 bases, and 8 bases stayed unmatched. The CDR3 contains 14 residues. CDR1 SGHNT and CDR2 YYREEE come from the germline V gene (reference sequence). CDR3 amino acids: CASSTTGGGDGYTF. CDR3 nucleotides: TGTGCCAGCAGCACAACAGGGGGAGGAGATGGCTACACCTTC.

V usage is TRBV5-4 and J usage is TRBJ2-7, with 9 nucleotides matching TRBD2. This CDR3 region has 15 residues. Germline CDR1 SGHNT, CDR2 YYREEE (reference sequence). Trimming removed 5 bases from V and 2 bases from J; junction bases left unmatched: 8. The CDR3 DNA reads as TGTGCCAGCAGTTCCACTAGCGGGCGTACCTACGAGCAGTACTTC. This gives the protein CASSSTSGRTYEQYF.

This chain uses TRBV7-9 with TRBJ1-4; the match to TRBD1 covers 9 bases. V trimming: 4 bases; J trimming: 8 bases; junction bases outside the gene matches: 5. Per the germline V gene, CDR1 is SEHNR and CDR2 is FQNEAQ (reference sequence). The CDR3 is made up of 14 amino acids. The CDR3 DNA sequence: TGTGCCAGCAGCTCCGGGACAGGGAGGGAAAAACTGTTTTTT. Translation: CASSSGTGREKLFF.

The chain employs TRBV4-1 and TRBJ2-7, with D maybe TRBD2 (6 bases). Trimming removed 0 bases from V and 4 bases from J, with 19 bases in between. Germline V lookup: CDR1 MGHRA, CDR2 YSYEKL. CDR3 size: 17 residues. The CDR3 DNA reads TGCGCCAGCAGCCAAGATCCCCAGGGACTTACCGATTACGAGCAGTACTTC. Translation gives CASSQDPQGLTDYEQYF.

The chain employs TRBV4-2 and TRBJ2-1; TRBD1 agrees at 9 bases. With 4 bases clipped from V and 8 bases from J, the junction kept 6 bases outside the gene matches. The germline V gene has CDR1 LGHNA and CDR2 YNFKEQ. CDR3 length equals 14 residues. The CDR3 nucleotides are TGTGCCAGCAGCCCGCGACAGGGGGTCGATGAGCAGTTCTTC. Translation: CASSPRQGVDEQFF.

The chain links TRBV4-1 to TRBJ1-1; D is unresolved. Looked up from germline, CDR1 is MGHRA and CDR2 is YSYEKL. Trimming stripped 1 base from V and 3 bases from J, with 9 bases between. The CDR3 spans 14 residues. The CDR3 DNA reads as TGCGCCAGCAGCCAAGGCTCTTCAGACACTGAAGCTTTCTTT. It codes for CASSQGSSDTEAFF.

This chain connects TRBV4-1 to TRBJ2-5; 7 nucleotides agree with TRBD2. The CDR3 is 15 residues long. Trimming at V came to 0 bases and at J to 5 bases, leaving 6 bases not matched to a gene. CDR1 MGHRA and CDR2 YSYEKL come from the germline V gene. CDR3 in DNA: TGCGCCAGCAGCCAAGACGGGGGAGGGCTGGAGACCCAGTACTTC. It specifies CASSQDGGGLETQYF.